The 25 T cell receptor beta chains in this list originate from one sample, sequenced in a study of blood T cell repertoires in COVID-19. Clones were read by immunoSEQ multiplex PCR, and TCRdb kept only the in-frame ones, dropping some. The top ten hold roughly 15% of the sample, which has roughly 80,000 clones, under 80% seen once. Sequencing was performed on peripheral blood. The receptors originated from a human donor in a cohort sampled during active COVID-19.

CDR3 loop: CASSTPGQGWQPQHF. The DNA for the CDR3 is TGTGCCAGCAGCACCCCGGGACAGGGATGGCAGCCCCAGCATTTT. The V call is TRBV21-1, the J call TRBJ1-5; the D call in the table, TRBD1, was not verified against the DNA. TRBV21-1 is a pseudogene segment. There are 15 residues in the CDR3.

The CDR3 bases are TGTGCCAGCAGCTTAGTCGGTTTTAGCACAGATACGCAGTATTTT. The encoded protein is CASSLVGFSTDTQYF. The V call is TRBV7-6, the J call TRBJ2-3; D gene unclear. V was cut by 1 base and J by 0 bases, with 8 bases left in between. CDR3 length: 15 amino acids. Germline CDR1 and CDR2: SGHVS and FNYEAQ. Using reference TRBV7-6 and TRBJ2-3 for the parts outside the CDR3, the full variable domain is GAGVSQSPRYKVTKRGQDVALRCDPISGHVSLYWYRQALGQGPEFLTYFNYEAQQDKSGLPNDRFSAERPEGSISTLTIQRTEQRDSAMYRCASSLVGFSTDTQYFGPGTRLTVL.

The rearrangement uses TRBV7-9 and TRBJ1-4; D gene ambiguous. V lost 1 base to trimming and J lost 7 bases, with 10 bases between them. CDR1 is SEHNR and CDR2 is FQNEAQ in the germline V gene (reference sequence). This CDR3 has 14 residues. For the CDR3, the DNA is TGTGCCAGCAGCTTAGTAGATGGAGGTGAAAAACTGTTTTTT. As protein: CASSLVDGGEKLFF.

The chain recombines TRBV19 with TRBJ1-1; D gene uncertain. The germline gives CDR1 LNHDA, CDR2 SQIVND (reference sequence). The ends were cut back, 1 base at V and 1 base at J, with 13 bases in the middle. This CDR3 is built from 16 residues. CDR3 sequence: CASSIARRVSNTEAFF. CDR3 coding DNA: TGTGCCAGTAGTATAGCTAGGAGGGTTTCGAACACTGAAGCTTTCTTT. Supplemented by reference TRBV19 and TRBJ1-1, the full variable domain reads DGGITQSPKYLFRKEGQNVTLSCEQNLNHDAMYWYRQDPGQGLRLIYYSQIVNDFQKGDIAEGYSVSREKKESFPLTVTSAQKNPTAFYLCASSIARRVSNTEAFFGQGTRLTVV.

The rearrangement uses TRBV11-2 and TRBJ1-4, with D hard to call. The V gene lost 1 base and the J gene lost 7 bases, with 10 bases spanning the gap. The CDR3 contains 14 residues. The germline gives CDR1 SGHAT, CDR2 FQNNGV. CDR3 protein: CASSLGPTVEKLFF. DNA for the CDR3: TGTGCCAGCAGCTTAGGCCCTACCGTTGAAAAACTGTTTTTT.

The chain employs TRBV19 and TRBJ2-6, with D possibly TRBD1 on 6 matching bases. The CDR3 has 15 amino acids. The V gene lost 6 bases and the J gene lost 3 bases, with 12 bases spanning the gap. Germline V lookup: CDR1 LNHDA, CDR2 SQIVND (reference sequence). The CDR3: CASSPRGHGANVLTF. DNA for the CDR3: TGTGCCAGTAGCCCCAGGGGACATGGGGCCAACGTCCTGACTTTC.

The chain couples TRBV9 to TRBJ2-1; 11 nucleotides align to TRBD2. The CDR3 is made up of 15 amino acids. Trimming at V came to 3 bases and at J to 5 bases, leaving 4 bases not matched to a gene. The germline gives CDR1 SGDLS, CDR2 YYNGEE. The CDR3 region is CASSDTSGGHNEQFF. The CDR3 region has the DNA TGTGCCAGCAGCGACACTAGCGGGGGACACAATGAGCAGTTCTTC.

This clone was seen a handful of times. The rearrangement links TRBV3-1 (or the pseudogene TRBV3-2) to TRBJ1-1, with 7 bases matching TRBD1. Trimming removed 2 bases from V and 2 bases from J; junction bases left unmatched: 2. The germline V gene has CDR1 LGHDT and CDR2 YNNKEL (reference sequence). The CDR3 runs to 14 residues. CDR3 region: CASSQWDSNTEAFF. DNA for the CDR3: TGTGCCAGCAGCCAATGGGACAGCAACACTGAAGCTTTCTTT.

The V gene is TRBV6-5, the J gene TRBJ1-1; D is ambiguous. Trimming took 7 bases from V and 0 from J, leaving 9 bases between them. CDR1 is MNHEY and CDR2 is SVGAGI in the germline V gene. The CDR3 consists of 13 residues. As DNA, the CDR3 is TGTGCCAGCATGCGCGGGATGAACACTGAAGCTTTCTTT. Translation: CASMRGMNTEAFF.

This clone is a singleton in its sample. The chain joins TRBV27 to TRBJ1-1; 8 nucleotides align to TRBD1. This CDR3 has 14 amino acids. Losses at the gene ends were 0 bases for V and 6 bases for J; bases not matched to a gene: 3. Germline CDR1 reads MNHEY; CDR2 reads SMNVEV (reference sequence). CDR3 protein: CASSLSTDRAEAFF. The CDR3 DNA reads TGTGCCAGCAGTTTATCAACGGACAGGGCTGAAGCTTTCTTT.

The CDR3 is CASSFRGQNTEAFF. CDR3 sequence (DNA): TGCGCCAGCAGCTTTCGCGGACAGAACACTGAAGCTTTCTTT. This sequence joins TRBV5-1 and TRBJ1-1; D may be TRBD1 (5 bases). The CDR3 covers 14 residues. The germline V and J ends were trimmed by 2 bases and 1 base, with 9 bases remaining between them. Germline V gene lookup returns CDR1 SGHRS and CDR2 YFSETQ. Full variable domain (remainder filled in from reference TRBV5-1 and TRBJ1-1): KAGVTQTPRYLIKTRGQQVTLSCSPISGHRSVSWYQQTPGQGLQFLFEYFSETQRNKGNFPGRFSGRQFSNSRSEMNVSTLELGDSALYLCASSFRGQNTEAFFGQGTRLTVV.

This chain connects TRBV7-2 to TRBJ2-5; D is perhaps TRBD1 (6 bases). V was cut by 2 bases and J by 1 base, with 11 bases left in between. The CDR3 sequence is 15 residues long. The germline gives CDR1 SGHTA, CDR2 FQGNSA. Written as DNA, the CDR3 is TGTGCCAGCAGCTTAAGGGGGAAACTCCAAGAGACCCAGTACTTC. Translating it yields CASSLRGKLQETQYF.

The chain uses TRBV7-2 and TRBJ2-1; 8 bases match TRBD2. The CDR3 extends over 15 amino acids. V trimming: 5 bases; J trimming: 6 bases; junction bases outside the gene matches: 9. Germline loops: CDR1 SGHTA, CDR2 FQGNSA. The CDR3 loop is CASSATSGRGNEQFF. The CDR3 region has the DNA TGTGCCAGCAGCGCCACTAGCGGAAGGGGCAATGAGCAGTTCTTC.

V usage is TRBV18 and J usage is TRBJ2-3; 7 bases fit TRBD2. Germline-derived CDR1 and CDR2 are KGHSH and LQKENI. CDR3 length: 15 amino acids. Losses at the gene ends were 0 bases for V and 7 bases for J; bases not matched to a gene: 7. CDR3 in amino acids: CASSPPGGEWNTQYF. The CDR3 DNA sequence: TGTGCCAGCTCACCACCGGGAGGGGAGTGGAATACGCAGTATTTT.

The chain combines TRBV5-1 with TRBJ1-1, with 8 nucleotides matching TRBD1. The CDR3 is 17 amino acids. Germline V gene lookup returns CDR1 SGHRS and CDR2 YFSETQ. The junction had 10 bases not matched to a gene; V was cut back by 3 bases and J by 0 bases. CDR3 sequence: CASSSLGQGSMNTEAFF. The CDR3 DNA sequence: TGCGCCAGCAGCTCCCTCGGACAGGGATCAATGAACACTGAAGCTTTCTTT.

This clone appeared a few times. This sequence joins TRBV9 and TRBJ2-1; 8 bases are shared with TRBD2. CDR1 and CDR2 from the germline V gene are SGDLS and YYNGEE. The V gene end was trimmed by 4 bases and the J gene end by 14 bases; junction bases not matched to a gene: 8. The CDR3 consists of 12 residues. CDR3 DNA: TGTGCCAGCAGCACCCGCGGGGGGATGAAGTTCTTC. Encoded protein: CASSTRGGMKFF.

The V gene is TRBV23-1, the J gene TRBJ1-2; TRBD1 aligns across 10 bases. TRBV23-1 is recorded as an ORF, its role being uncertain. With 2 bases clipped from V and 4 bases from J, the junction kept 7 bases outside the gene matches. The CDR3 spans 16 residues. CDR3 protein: CASSQHRQGARYGYTF. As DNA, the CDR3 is TGCGCCAGCAGTCAACACCGACAGGGGGCGCGCTATGGCTACACCTTC.

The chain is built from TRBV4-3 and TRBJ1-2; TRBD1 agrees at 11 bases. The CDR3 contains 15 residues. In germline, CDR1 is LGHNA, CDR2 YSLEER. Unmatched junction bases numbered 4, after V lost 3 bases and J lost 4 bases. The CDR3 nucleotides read TGCGCCAGCAGCCACTCCGGGACAGGGGGCTATGGCTACACCTTC. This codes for CASSHSGTGGYGYTF.

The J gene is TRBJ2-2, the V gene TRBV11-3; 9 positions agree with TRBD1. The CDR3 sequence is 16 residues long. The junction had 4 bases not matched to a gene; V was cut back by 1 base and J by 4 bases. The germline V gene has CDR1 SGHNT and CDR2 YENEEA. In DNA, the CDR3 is TGTGCCAGCAGCTTAGGCGGGACAGGGCCCACCGGGGAGCTGTTTTTT. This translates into CASSLGGTGPTGELFF.

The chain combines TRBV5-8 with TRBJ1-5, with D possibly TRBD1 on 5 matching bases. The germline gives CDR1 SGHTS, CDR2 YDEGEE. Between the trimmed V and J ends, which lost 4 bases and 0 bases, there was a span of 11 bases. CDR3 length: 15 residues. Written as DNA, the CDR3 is TGTGCCAGCAGCCTCAGGGATTATAGCAATCAGCCCCAGCATTTT. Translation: CASSLRDYSNQPQHF.

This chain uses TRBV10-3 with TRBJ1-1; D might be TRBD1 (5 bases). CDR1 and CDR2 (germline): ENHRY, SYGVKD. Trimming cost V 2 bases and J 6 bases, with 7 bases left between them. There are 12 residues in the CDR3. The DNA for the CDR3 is TGTGCCATCAGTGAGGGGGGGGCTGAAGCTTTCTTT. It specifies CAISEGGAEAFF.

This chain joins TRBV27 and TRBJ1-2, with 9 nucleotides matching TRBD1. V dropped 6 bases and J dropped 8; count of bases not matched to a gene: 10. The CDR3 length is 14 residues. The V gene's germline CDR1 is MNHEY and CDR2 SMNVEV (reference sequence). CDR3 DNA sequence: TGTGCCAGCAGGCCCACCACAGGGGGCCGCGGCTACACCTTC. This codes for CASRPTTGGRGYTF.

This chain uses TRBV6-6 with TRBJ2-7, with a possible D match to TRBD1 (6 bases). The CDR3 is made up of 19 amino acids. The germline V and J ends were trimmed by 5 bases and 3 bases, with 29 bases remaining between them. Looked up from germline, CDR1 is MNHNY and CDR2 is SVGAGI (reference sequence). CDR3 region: CASSLGQFPTSTSFYEQYV. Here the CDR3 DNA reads TGTGCCAGCAGTCTAGGACAGTTTCCCACCTCAACCTCTTTCTACGAGCAGTACGTC.

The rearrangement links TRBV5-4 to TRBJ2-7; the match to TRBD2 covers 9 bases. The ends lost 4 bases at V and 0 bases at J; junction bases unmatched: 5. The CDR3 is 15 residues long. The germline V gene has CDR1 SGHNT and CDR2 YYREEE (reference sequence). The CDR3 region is CASSPAGGSSYEQYF. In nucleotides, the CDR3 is TGTGCCAGCAGCCCCGCGGGGGGGAGCTCCTACGAGCAGTACTTC.

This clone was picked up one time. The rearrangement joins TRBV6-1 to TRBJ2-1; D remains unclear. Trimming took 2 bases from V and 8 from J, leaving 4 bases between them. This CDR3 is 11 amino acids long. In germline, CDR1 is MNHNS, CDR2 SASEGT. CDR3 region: CASSEWHEQFF. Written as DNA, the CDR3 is TGTGCCAGCAGTGAATGGCATGAGCAGTTCTTC.